These 20 T cell receptor beta chains came from one sample sequenced in a study of blood T cell repertoires in COVID-19. Profiling relied on immunoSEQ multiplex PCR, and the TCRdb table lists in-frame clones only, not all of them. The sample yields 130,000 to 150,000 clones, around nine tenths seen once. Sequenced sample: peripheral blood. These receptors all come from a woman aged 40 to 50 with acute or convalescent COVID-19.

The gene calls are TRBV11-2 and TRBJ2-2; tentatively, D is TRBD1 (6 bases). Trimming took 6 bases from V and 5 from J, leaving 16 bases between them. Germline CDR1 and CDR2: SGHAT and FQNNGV. There are 15 residues in the CDR3. The CDR3 DNA follows: TGTGCCAGCAGTTTCCAAGGGGGTCAGACCGGGGAGCTGTTTTTT. It encodes CASSFQGGQTGELFF.

This clone was seen a single time. The V and J genes are TRBV7-2 and TRBJ1-3, with D possibly matching TRBD1 (5 bases). The ends were cut back, 0 bases at V and 4 bases at J, with 7 bases in the middle. The CDR3 consists of 14 residues. Germline assignment: CDR1 SGHTA and CDR2 FQGNSA. CDR3 nucleotide sequence: TGTGCCAGCAGCTTAGCTGGGGCCGGAAACACCATATATTTT. It is translated as CASSLAGAGNTIYF.

The chain couples TRBV7-2 to TRBJ2-2, with D possibly being TRBD1 (6 bases). Germline CDR1 reads SGHTA; CDR2 reads FQGNSA. V lost 5 bases and J lost 4, with 11 bases in between. The CDR3 runs to 14 residues. CDR3 in amino acids: CASSLGHVTGELFF. CDR3 sequence (DNA): TGTGCCAGCAGCCTGGGACATGTCACCGGGGAGCTGTTTTTT.

The chain combines TRBV5-8 with TRBJ1-5, with a possible D match to TRBD1 (5 bases). The CDR3 has 15 amino acids. V gave up 2 bases and J gave up 2 bases, with 11 bases separating them. In germline, CDR1 is SGHTS, CDR2 YDEGEE. CDR3 sequence (DNA): TGTGCCAGCAGCTTTGTGGGGCGCGGCAATCAGCCCCAGCATTTT. Translation gives CASSFVGRGNQPQHF.

The gene calls are TRBV7-2 and TRBJ1-1, with TRBD1 identical over 7 bases. CDR1 SGHTA and CDR2 FQGNSA come from the germline V gene. The CDR3 loop spans 14 amino acids. V lost 2 bases to trimming and J lost 5 bases; unmatched junction nucleotides: 5. The CDR3 spells CASSLTQGITEAFF. CDR3 DNA: TGTGCCAGCAGCTTAACACAGGGGATAACTGAAGCTTTCTTT.

The chain has TRBV4-3 and TRBJ1-3; possibly TRBD1 for D (6 bases). There are 15 residues in the CDR3. CDR1 is LGHNA, CDR2 YSLEER, per germline. The V and J ends lost 4 bases and 1 base respectively, with 11 bases between them. In DNA form, the CDR3 reads TGCGCCAGCAGCCCGTTCAGGGGATCTGGAAACACCATATATTTT. Its protein is CASSPFRGSGNTIYF.

This clone is a singleton in its sample. The J gene is TRBJ1-1, the V gene TRBV4-1, with D unresolved. The germline V gene has CDR1 MGHRA and CDR2 YSYEKL. This CDR3 comprises 13 residues. V was cut by 3 bases and J by 5 bases, with 10 bases left in between. In DNA form, the CDR3 reads TGCGCCAGCAGCCAGGTGGCGGGGACTGAAGCTTTCTTT. It codes for CASSQVAGTEAFF.

The gene calls are TRBV19 and TRBJ2-5, with TRBD2 identical over 12 bases. The CDR3 consists of 16 residues. V was pared by 5 bases and J by 4 bases, with 8 bases of the junction left unmatched. Germline loops: CDR1 LNHDA, CDR2 SQIVND (reference sequence). The CDR3 is CASSSQPGLAGETQYF. The CDR3 DNA follows: TGTGCCAGTAGTTCCCAACCGGGACTAGCGGGAGAGACCCAGTACTTC.

J is TRBJ1-3 and V is TRBV10-2, with a tentative D call TRBD1 (6 bases). Germline V gives CDR1 WSHSY, CDR2 SAAADI. V was pared by 3 bases and J by 2 bases, with 8 bases between. The CDR3 runs to 14 residues. DNA for the CDR3: TGCGCCAGCAGTGATAAGGGGGCTGGAAACACCATATATTTT. Its protein is CASSDKGAGNTIYF.

The chain links TRBV29-1 to TRBJ1-1; 7 positions match TRBD1. CDR1 and CDR2 (germline): SQVTM, ANQGSEA. The V segment lost 4 bases and the J segment 1 base; nucleotides outside the gene matches: 3. The CDR3 has 13 residues. CDR3 in DNA: TGCAGCGTTGCATGGGACAGGAACACTGAAGCTTTCTTT. Its translation is CSVAWDRNTEAFF. Full variable domain (outside the CDR3, taken from reference TRBV29-1 and TRBJ1-1): SAVISQKPSRDICQRGTSLTIQCQVDSQVTMMFWYRQQPGQSLTLIATANQGSEATYESGFVIDKFPISRPNLTFSTLTVSNMSPEDSSIYLCSVAWDRNTEAFFGQGTRLTVV.

The chain combines TRBV27 with TRBJ1-2, with D perhaps TRBD1 (6 bases). Trimming stripped 2 bases from V and 3 bases from J, with 10 bases between. This CDR3 comprises 14 residues. Germline CDR1 is MNHEY and CDR2 is SMNVEV (reference sequence). CDR3 DNA: TGTGCCAGCAGTTTAGACAGGCGTGACTATGGCTACACCTTC. Its translation: CASSLDRRDYGYTF.

The V and J genes are TRBV27 and TRBJ1-4, with a tentative D call TRBD1 (6 bases). V lost 2 bases and J lost 0, with 7 bases in between. The CDR3 has 15 amino acids. Germline V lookup: CDR1 MNHEY, CDR2 SMNVEV (reference sequence). The CDR3 loop is CASSLKGATNEKLFF. CDR3 DNA sequence: TGTGCCAGCAGTTTAAAGGGGGCAACTAATGAAAAACTGTTTTTT.

CDR3: CASSPPGLPPSQYF. As DNA, the CDR3 is TGTGCCAGCTCACCTCCGGGACTTCCTCCGTCGCAGTACTTC. V usage is TRBV18 and J usage is TRBJ2-7; D perhaps matches TRBD2 (6 bases). The CDR3 length is 14 residues. CDR1 is KGHSH, CDR2 LQKENI, per germline. V was cut by 3 bases and J by 9 bases, with 18 bases left in between. Full variable domain (rest looked up from reference TRBV18 and TRBJ2-7): NAGVMQNPRHLVRRRGQEARLRCSPMKGHSHVYWYRQLPEEGLKFMVYLQKENIIDESGMPKERFSAEFPKEGPSILRIQQVVRGDSAAYFCASSPPGLPPSQYFGPGTRLTVT.

The chain carries TRBV2 and TRBJ1-1; D remains ambiguous. The CDR3 length is 13 residues. Between the trimmed V and J ends, which lost 4 bases and 6 bases, there was a span of 12 bases. In germline, CDR1 is SNHLY, CDR2 FYNNEI. This chain's CDR3 is CASSGEQTAEAFF. DNA for the CDR3: TGTGCCAGCAGTGGGGAGCAGACCGCTGAAGCTTTCTTT. The whole variable domain, filled in from reference TRBV2 and TRBJ1-1, reads EPEVTQTPSHQVTQMGQEVILRCVPISNHLYFYWYRQILGQKVEFLVSFYNNEISEKSEIFDDQFSVERPDGSNFTLKIRSTKLEDSAMYFCASSGEQTAEAFFGQGTRLTVV.

The chain is built from TRBV4-3 and TRBJ2-1; 10 bases agree with TRBD2. With 3 bases clipped from V and 2 bases from J, the junction kept 7 bases outside the gene matches. CDR1 LGHNA and CDR2 YSLEER come from the germline V gene. The CDR3 runs to 17 residues. The CDR3 bases are TGCGCCAGCAGCCATTTTATAGCGGGAGGACCCTACAATGAGCAGTTCTTC. It specifies CASSHFIAGGPYNEQFF.

The chain couples TRBV5-1 to TRBJ1-1; D is perhaps TRBD1 (5 bases). Germline CDR1 is SGHRS and CDR2 is YFSETQ. V was shortened by 0 bases and J by 6 bases, with 12 bases between the two germline ends. This CDR3 contains 14 residues. CDR3 coding DNA: TGCGCCAGCAGCTTGGTAGGGGCAAGGGCTGAAGCTTTCTTT. This sequence encodes CASSLVGARAEAFF.

The chain has TRBV5-1 and TRBJ2-5; TRBD2 might be the D (5 bases). V dropped 0 bases and J dropped 4 bases, with 7 bases sitting between them. Germline-derived CDR1 and CDR2 are SGHRS and YFSETQ. The CDR3 has 13 residues. The CDR3 loop reads CASSLESGETQYF. CDR3 nucleotide sequence: TGCGCCAGCAGCTTGGAAAGCGGAGAGACCCAGTACTTC.

This chain connects TRBV7-6 to TRBJ1-6, with TRBD1 identical over 8 bases. The junction had 7 bases not matched to a gene; V was cut back by 5 bases and J by 7 bases. Germline V gene sequence: CDR1 SGHVS, CDR2 FNYEAQ. CDR3 length equals 15 residues. CDR3 nucleotides: TGTGCCAGCAGCCCAGGGGGCGCGCGGAATTCACCCCTCCACTTT. Translated, it gives CASSPGGARNSPLHF.

The chain has TRBV3-1 (or the pseudogene TRBV3-2) and TRBJ2-1; 10 bases align to TRBD2. This CDR3 is built from 19 residues. V trimming: 4 bases; J trimming: 0 bases; junction bases outside the gene matches: 12. The V gene's germline CDR1 is LGHDT and CDR2 YNNKEL (reference sequence). CDR3 coding DNA: TGTGCCAGCAGCCCTACCGACGGGACTAGCGACCTCTCCTACAATGAGCAGTTCTTC. Residues: CASSPTDGTSDLSYNEQFF.

The V call is TRBV5-1, the J call TRBJ2-3; possibly TRBD1 for D (5 bases). V was shortened by 0 bases and J by 6 bases, with 14 bases between the two germline ends. CDR3 length equals 15 residues. CDR1 is SGHRS, CDR2 YFSETQ, per germline. CDR3 coding DNA: TGCGCCAGCAGCTTGGGTGGGGCAAGGTCGGATACGCAGTATTTT. It codes for CASSLGGARSDTQYF.